This is a list of T cell receptor beta chains from one sample in a study of blood T cell repertoires in COVID-19. Clones were read by immunoSEQ multiplex PCR, and TCRdb kept only the in-frame ones, dropping some. The sample carries under 250,000 clones, 80% to 90% recorded once. The sample was peripheral blood. The receptors originated from a human donor in a cohort sampled during active COVID-19. Both conserved end residues are part of each CDR3. The D gene is left open where the match is weak.

V gene: TRBV23-1; J gene: TRBJ1-2; D gene: TRBD1; CDR3 protein: CASSHRTGGDYGYTF
V gene: TRBV11-2; J gene: TRBJ1-4; D gene: .; CDR3 protein: CASSLPSDEKLFF
V gene: TRBV7-9; J gene: TRBJ1-2; D gene: TRBD1; CDR3 protein: CASSPQGAGSGYTF
V gene: TRBV5-6; J gene: TRBJ2-7; D gene: .; CDR3 protein: CASSLELTYEQYF
V gene: TRBV28; J gene: TRBJ1-4; D gene: TRBD1; CDR3 protein: CASSSGGGATNEKLFF
V gene: TRBV5-1; J gene: TRBJ2-1; D gene: TRBD2; CDR3 protein: CASRHPSSGNNEQFF
V gene: TRBV5-4; J gene: TRBJ1-5; D gene: .; CDR3 protein: CASSLGGPNQPQHF
V gene: TRBV10-1; J gene: TRBJ1-1; D gene: .; CDR3 protein: CASSVTGQAAFF
V gene: TRBV6-6; J gene: TRBJ2-1; D gene: TRBD2; CDR3 protein: CASSRSGARFSYNEQFF
V gene: TRBV28; J gene: TRBJ2-1; D gene: TRBD2; CDR3 protein: CASSPSSGAGRDNEQFF
V gene: TRBV5-1; J gene: TRBJ2-7; D gene: .; CDR3 protein: CASSLGGGNFWEQYF
V gene: TRBV7-8; J gene: TRBJ2-7; D gene: TRBD2; CDR3 protein: CASSSRGGRVYEQYF
V gene: TRBV19; J gene: TRBJ2-2; D gene: TRBD2; CDR3 protein: CASSVTPGGGTGELFF
V gene: TRBV5-1; J gene: TRBJ2-5; D gene: .; CDR3 protein: CASSLSTGWEETQYF
V gene: TRBV6-5; J gene: TRBJ2-7; D gene: .; CDR3 protein: CASSYSSRRYEQYF
V gene: TRBV21-1; J gene: TRBJ2-2; D gene: .; CDR3 protein: CASSKGTSGPSNTGELFF
V gene: TRBV7-2; J gene: TRBJ2-1; D gene: TRBD2; CDR3 protein: CASSISSGSRYNEQFF
V gene: TRBV5-1; J gene: TRBJ2-7; D gene: TRBD1; CDR3 protein: CASSVAGTGYEQYF
V gene: TRBV30; J gene: TRBJ1-5; D gene: .; CDR3 protein: CAWSRGLLSQPQHF
V gene: TRBV4-1; J gene: TRBJ2-7; D gene: .; CDR3 protein: CASSQAGFAAYEQYF
V gene: TRBV4-1; J gene: TRBJ2-3; D gene: TRBD1; CDR3 protein: CASSPIQGSTDTQYF
V gene: TRBV15; J gene: TRBJ2-1; D gene: TRBD2; CDR3 protein: CATSRGGVAGGDEQFF
V gene: TRBV27; J gene: TRBJ2-7; D gene: TRBD2; CDR3 protein: CASSSRLAGVDEQYF
V gene: TRBV27; J gene: TRBJ1-2; D gene: TRBD1; CDR3 protein: CASTPLGQGVGYGYTF
V gene: TRBV19; J gene: TRBJ1-2; D gene: .; CDR3 protein: CASSTGLINYGYTF
V gene: TRBV10-2; J gene: TRBJ2-7; D gene: .; CDR3 protein: CASSDRAYEQYF
V gene: TRBV27; J gene: TRBJ2-6; D gene: .; CDR3 protein: CASSFILATTGANVLTF
V gene: TRBV19; J gene: TRBJ1-5; D gene: TRBD1; CDR3 protein: CASGWTGGVQSNQPQHF
V gene: TRBV10-1; J gene: TRBJ2-1; D gene: TRBD1; CDR3 protein: CASSGTGGTYNEQFF
V gene: TRBV25-1; J gene: TRBJ2-7; D gene: TRBD1; CDR3 protein: CASSEWDRNYEQYF
V gene: TRBV28; J gene: TRBJ2-3; D gene: TRBD1; CDR3 protein: CASRLPRNTGVRAQYF
V gene: TRBV5-1; J gene: TRBJ1-2; D gene: TRBD1; CDR3 protein: CASSRDRGGYTF
V gene: TRBV7-9; J gene: TRBJ2-1; D gene: .; CDR3 protein: CASSLEAGALNEQFF
V gene: TRBV4-2; J gene: TRBJ2-3; D gene: .; CDR3 protein: CASSQDPTGTDTDTQYF
V gene: TRBV9; J gene: TRBJ2-6; D gene: TRBD1; CDR3 protein: CASSGLSDRATGANVLTF
V gene: TRBV7-9; J gene: TRBJ1-1; D gene: .; CDR3 protein: CASSLFGTEAFF
V gene: TRBV5-1; J gene: TRBJ2-1; D gene: .; CDR3 protein: CASSLRVPEALGSYNEQFF
V gene: TRBV3-1/TRBV3-2; J gene: TRBJ2-5; D gene: TRBD1; CDR3 protein: CASSPRADRPGETQYF
V gene: TRBV27; J gene: TRBJ1-2; D gene: TRBD1; CDR3 protein: CASSSDRGVDSGYTF
V gene: TRBV2; J gene: TRBJ2-7; D gene: .; CDR3 protein: CASSLQGSEQYF
V gene: TRBV5-1; J gene: TRBJ1-4; D gene: .; CDR3 protein: CASSSAPGGPDEKLFF
V gene: TRBV15; J gene: TRBJ2-3; D gene: TRBD1; CDR3 protein: CATSRGTGTDTQYF
V gene: TRBV28; J gene: TRBJ2-1; D gene: TRBD2; CDR3 protein: CASSLVAGNNEQFF
V gene: TRBV6-5; J gene: TRBJ2-7; D gene: TRBD1; CDR3 protein: CASRGAGTGTNEQYF
V gene: TRBV19; J gene: TRBJ1-1; D gene: TRBD1; CDR3 protein: CASSPPDRVGTEAFF
V gene: TRBV28; J gene: TRBJ1-1; D gene: TRBD1; CDR3 protein: CASIHSGTGGFEAFF
V gene: TRBV10-2; J gene: TRBJ2-5; D gene: TRBD2; CDR3 protein: CASSGVAGETQYF
V gene: TRBV18; J gene: TRBJ1-2; D gene: TRBD1; CDR3 protein: CASSPLQQGAGYTF
V gene: TRBV10-1; J gene: TRBJ2-7; D gene: .; CDR3 protein: CASSAGRGPLLVEQYF
V gene: TRBV5-1; J gene: TRBJ1-4; D gene: TRBD1; CDR3 protein: CASSPGTAGEKLFF
V gene: TRBV20-1; J gene: TRBJ2-7; D gene: .; CDR3 protein: CSAPRGYEQYF
V gene: TRBV5-5; J gene: TRBJ2-5; D gene: TRBD2; CDR3 protein: CASSPRGERETQYF